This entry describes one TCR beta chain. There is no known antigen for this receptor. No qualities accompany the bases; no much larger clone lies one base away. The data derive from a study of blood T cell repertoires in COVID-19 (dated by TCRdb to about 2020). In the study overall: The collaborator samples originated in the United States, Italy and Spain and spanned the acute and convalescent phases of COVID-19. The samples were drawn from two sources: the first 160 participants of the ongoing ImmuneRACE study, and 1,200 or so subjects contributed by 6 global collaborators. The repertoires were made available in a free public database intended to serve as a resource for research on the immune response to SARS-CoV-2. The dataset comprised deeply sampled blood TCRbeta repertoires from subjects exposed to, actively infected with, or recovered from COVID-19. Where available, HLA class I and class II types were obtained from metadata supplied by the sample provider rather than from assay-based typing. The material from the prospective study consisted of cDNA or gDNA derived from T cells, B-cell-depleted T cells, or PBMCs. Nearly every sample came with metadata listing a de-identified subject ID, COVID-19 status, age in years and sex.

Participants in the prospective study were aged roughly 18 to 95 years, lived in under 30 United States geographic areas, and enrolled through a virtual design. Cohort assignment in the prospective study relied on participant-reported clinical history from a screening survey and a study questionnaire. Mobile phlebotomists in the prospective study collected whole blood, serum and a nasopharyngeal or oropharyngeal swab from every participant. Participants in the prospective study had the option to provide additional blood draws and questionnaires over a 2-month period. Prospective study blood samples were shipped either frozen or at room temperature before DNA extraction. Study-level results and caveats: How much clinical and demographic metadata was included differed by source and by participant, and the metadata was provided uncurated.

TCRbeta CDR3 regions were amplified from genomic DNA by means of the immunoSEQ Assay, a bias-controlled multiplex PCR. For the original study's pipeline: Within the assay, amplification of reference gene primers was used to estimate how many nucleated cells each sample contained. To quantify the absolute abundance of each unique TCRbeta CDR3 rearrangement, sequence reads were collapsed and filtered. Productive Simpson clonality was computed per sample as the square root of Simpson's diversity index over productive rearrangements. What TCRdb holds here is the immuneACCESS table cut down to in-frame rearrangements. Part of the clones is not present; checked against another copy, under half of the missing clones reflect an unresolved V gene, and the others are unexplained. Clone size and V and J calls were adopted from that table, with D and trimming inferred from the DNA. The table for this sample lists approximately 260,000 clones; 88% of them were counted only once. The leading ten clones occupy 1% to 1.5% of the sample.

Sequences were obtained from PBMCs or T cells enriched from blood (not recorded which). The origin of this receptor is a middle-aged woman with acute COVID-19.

DNA sequence: TGTGCCAGCAGACGGGGACTAGCGAGCGAGACCCAGTACTTC. It specifies CASRRGLASETQYF. The chain is assembled from TRBV6-5 and TRBJ2-5, with 10 junctional bases fitting TRBD2. Trimming leaves V shorter by 6 bases and J shorter by 5 bases, with the junction holding 6 bases beyond the gene matches. CDR1 MNHEY and CDR2 SVGAGI are derived from the germline V gene. CDR3 length: 14 amino acids, cysteine to phenylalanine. Of all the DNA, just the CDR3 is kept, 42 bases in frame from base 1.